The T cell receptor (beta chain) under discussion was sequenced for a study of blood T cell repertoires in COVID-19. Across the whole study: Samples came from the United States, Italy and Spain, spanning acute and convalescent COVID-19. T cells, B-cell-depleted T cells, or PBMCs supplied cDNA or gDNA.

Germline V gene sequence: CDR1 SGHTA, CDR2 FQGNSA. This CDR3 comprises 15 residues. Germline trimming cut 1 base from V and 7 bases from J; bases unmatched to any gene: 6. Sequenced by immunoSEQ multiplex PCR; TCRdb stores in-frame clones only, minus some. The sample contains fewer than 400,000 clones, about 86% of which appear only once. Sequencing was carried out using peripheral blood. The sequence was collected from a man between 25 and 39 years old with active or convalescent COVID-19. The gene calls are TRBV7-2 and TRBJ2-1; 8 positions match TRBD2. The CDR3 loop reads CASSLGWRGENEQFF. DNA of the CDR3: TGTGCCAGCAGCTTAGGGTGGCGGGGGGAAAATGAGCAGTTCTTC.